The sequence of this T cell receptor (beta chain) was determined in a study of T cells expressing NK-cell markers. Study context: Sorted CD3+CD56+NKG2C+, CD3+CD56+NKG2C- and CD3+CD56-NKG2C+ T cells provided the TCR beta repertoires. One of eight sequenced donors was HCMV-seronegative; the other seven were seropositive.

For TCR beta, cDNA was produced by 5'RACE template switching with UMIs. Following a re-call of the 5' RACE reads, TCRdb has one entry per CDR3 protein and lacks DNA. The listing records 150,000 to 160,000 distinct CDR3 sequences. The specimen sequenced was blood T cells: a sorted CD56 or NKG2C T cell subset, CD4+ or CD8+ T cells, or bulk PBMC T cells (not recorded which). This TCR was sampled from a woman between 50 and 59 years old in good health.

This chain's CDR3 is CASSFSQGLSEAFF. The V call is TRBV7-9, the J call TRBJ1-1; the D call of TRBD1 rests on TCRdb alone, since no DNA is present to check it. The CDR3 spans 14 residues. The germline V gene has CDR1 SEHNR and CDR2 FQNEAQ (reference sequence).